These 21 T cell receptor beta chains share one sample of origin, sequenced in a study of identical twins. TCRdb recomputed calls from the 5' RACE reads with MiXCR, one row per CDR3 protein. The sample lists some 330,000 distinct CDR3 sequences, approximately 8.7% occurring once. Sequencing input: naive T cells sorted from blood. These receptors were collected from a woman aged 50 to 60 in good health.

The sample holds a few counts of this clonotype. This chain uses TRBV6-5 with TRBJ2-3; 9 bases are a match to TRBD2. CDR1 and CDR2 (germline): MNHEY, SVGAGI. After removal of 5 bases from V and 2 bases from J, the junction contained 2 bases not matched to a gene. The CDR3 has 14 residues. The CDR3 bases are TGTGCCAGCAGTGAGCGGGGGGACACAGATACGCAGTATTTT. Its translation is CASSERGDTDTQYF.

This clonotype was picked up a small number of times. This sequence joins TRBV7-6 and TRBJ2-5, with 9 positions matching TRBD2. V shed 1 base, J shed 4 bases, and the junction held 7 bases outside the gene matches. The CDR3 contains 16 residues. The germline V gene encodes CDR1 SGHVS and CDR2 FNYEAQ. This CDR3 is CASSLVTSGSGETQYF. CDR3 DNA sequence: TGTGCCAGCAGCTTAGTGACTAGCGGCTCAGGAGAGACCCAGTACTTC. Full variable domain (missing parts from reference TRBV7-6 and TRBJ2-5): GAGVSQSPRYKVTKRGQDVALRCDPISGHVSLYWYRQALGQGPEFLTYFNYEAQQDKSGLPNDRFSAERPEGSISTLTIQRTEQRDSAMYRCASSLVTSGSGETQYFGPGTRLLVL.

This clonotype was counted only a few times. The rearrangement joins TRBV11-2 to TRBJ1-1, with D perhaps TRBD1 (5 bases). This CDR3 region has 16 residues. CDR1 is SGHAT, CDR2 FQNNGV, per germline. V shed 1 base and J shed 1 base, with 13 bases lying between them. CDR3 DNA sequence: TGTGCCAGCAGCTTAGGGCGACAGCTGACGAACACTGAAGCTTTCTTT. Residues: CASSLGRQLTNTEAFF.

The sample holds many counts of this clonotype. V is TRBV7-9 and J is TRBJ2-1; TRBD2 matches 7 bases. The CDR3 is 15 residues long. Germline lookup yields CDR1 SEHNR and CDR2 FQNEAQ (reference sequence). The junction had 7 bases not matched to a gene; V was cut back by 3 bases and J by 5 bases. Written as DNA, the CDR3 is TGTGCCAGCAGCTTTCTGGCTAGCGGAAACAATGAGCAGTTCTTC. This gives the protein CASSFLASGNNEQFF.

This chain links TRBV12-3 or TRBV12-4 with TRBJ2-2; D possibly corresponds to TRBD2 (5 bases). With 0 bases removed from V and 8 bases from J, the gap between germline ends came to 10 bases. This CDR3 comprises 14 residues. The CDR3 sequence: CASSLARASGELFF. The DNA of the CDR3 is TGTGCCAGCAGTTTAGCGAGGGCCTCGGGGGAGCTGTTTTTT.

The rearrangement links TRBV12-3 or TRBV12-4 to TRBJ2-1; a possible D gene is TRBD2 (6 bases). The CDR3 spans 17 residues. V gave up 6 bases and J gave up 5 bases, with 23 bases separating them. The CDR3: CASSLGLGLATDNEQFF. Written as DNA, the CDR3 is TGTGCCAGCAGCCTAGGGTTAGGCCTAGCGACTGACAATGAGCAGTTCTTC.

The chain joins TRBV7-8 to TRBJ2-4; D is possibly TRBD2 (6 bases). Germline V gene sequence: CDR1 SGHVS, CDR2 FQNEAQ. This CDR3 has 16 amino acids. With 5 bases removed from V and 2 bases from J, the gap between germline ends came to 16 bases. The DNA of the CDR3 is TGTGCCAGCAGCCCCTGGAGGGGCTCCACCAAAAACATTCAGTACTTC. Its protein product is CASSPWRGSTKNIQYF.

This clonotype was detected many times. The chain couples TRBV29-1 to TRBJ2-5; D is undetermined. CDR1 and CDR2 (germline): SQVTM, ANQGSEA. Trimming pared 5 bases from V and 5 bases from J, leaving 6 bases between. This CDR3 is built from 10 residues. In DNA, the CDR3 is TGCAGCGTTTGGCGGGAGACCCAGTACTTC. Its protein is CSVWRETQYF.

This clonotype was recorded at least ten times. V and J are TRBV29-1 and TRBJ2-7; D is unresolved. V lost 5 bases to trimming and J lost 7 bases, with 12 bases between them. This CDR3 is 11 amino acids long. CDR1 SQVTM and CDR2 ANQGSEA come from the germline V gene. The CDR3 nucleotides are TGCAGCGTTTCTAGGGCGAAAGAGCAGTACTTC. Amino acids: CSVSRAKEQYF.

The genes are TRBV24-1 and TRBJ2-2; 7 nucleotides agree with TRBD1. The CDR3 totals 16 residues. J lost 0 bases, V lost 4 bases, and 4 bases had no gene match. Germline V CDR1 and CDR2: KGHDR, SFDVKD. For the CDR3, the DNA is TGTGCCACCAGTGAACCCGGGACAGCGAACACCGGGGAGCTGTTTTTT. Protein product: CATSEPGTANTGELFF.

The chain employs TRBV11-3 and TRBJ2-7, with a tentative D call TRBD2 (5 bases). There are 12 residues in the CDR3. Trimming removed 8 bases at V and 0 bases at J, with 8 bases between. Germline-derived CDR1 and CDR2 are SGHNT and YENEEA. CDR3 protein: CASEGPSYEQYV. CDR3 coding DNA: TGTGCCAGCGAGGGCCCCTCCTACGAGCAGTACGTC.

This clonotype turned up a few times. One end of the junction is discordant with germline, which a read error may explain. This chain joins TRBV5-1 and TRBJ1-4; the match to TRBD1 covers 8 bases. The CDR3 is 14 residues long. Germline CDR1 is SGHRS and CDR2 is YFSETQ. The CDR3 loop reads CASSDGQGREKLLF. In DNA, the CDR3 is TGCGCCAGCAGCGATGGACAGGGCCGCGAAAAACTGTTGTTT.

The V call is TRBV29-1, the J call TRBJ1-2; perhaps TRBD1 as D (5 bases). Trimming took 6 bases from V and 2 from J, leaving 22 bases between them. This CDR3 is built from 16 residues. The germline CDR1 and CDR2 sequences are SQVTM and ANQGSEA. The CDR3, as DNA: TGCAGCGTAATTATCGACCCTTTAAGGGGCAACTATGGCTACACCTTC. This sequence encodes CSVIIDPLRGNYGYTF. The full variable domain, its missing parts supplied by reference TRBV29-1 and TRBJ1-2, is SAVISQKPSRDICQRGTSLTIQCQVDSQVTMMFWYRQQPGQSLTLIATANQGSEATYESGFVIDKFPISRPNLTFSTLTVSNMSPEDSSIYLCSVIIDPLRGNYGYTFGSGTRLTVV.

The CDR3 region has the DNA TGTGCCAGCAGCCGGGGGGGAACGGTCGATACGCAGTATTTT. Its protein product is CASSRGGTVDTQYF. This chain uses TRBV11-3 with TRBJ2-3; 8 nucleotides align to TRBD2. V shed 5 bases and J 6 bases; nucleotides not matched to a gene: 7. The CDR3 is 14 amino acids. The germline gives CDR1 SGHNT, CDR2 YENEEA. The variable domain in full, with the rest retrieved from reference TRBV11-3 and TRBJ2-3, is EAGVVQSPRYKIIEKKQPVAFWCNPISGHNTLYWYLQNLGQGPELLIRYENEEAVDDSQLPKDRFSAERLKGVDSTLKIQPAELGDSAVYLCASSRGGTVDTQYFGPGTRLTVL.

This clonotype occurred many times. Written as DNA, the CDR3 is TGTGCCAGCAGTTTGGGTGGGTGGAACACTGAAGCTTTCTTT. Amino acid sequence: CASSLGGWNTEAFF. The rearrangement uses TRBV12-3 or TRBV12-4 and TRBJ1-1; D not resolved. V lost 3 bases to trimming and J lost 1 base, with 9 bases between them. The CDR3 has 14 amino acids.

J is TRBJ2-5 and V is TRBV25-1; D unclear. CDR1 is MGHDK and CDR2 is SYGVNS in the germline V gene. V was cut by 0 bases and J by 5 bases, with 4 bases left in between. The CDR3 spans 12 residues. This CDR3 reads CASSEYRETQYF. The CDR3 DNA is TGTGCCAGCAGTGAATATCGGGAGACCCAGTACTTC.

This clonotype has a handful of counts. Written as DNA, the CDR3 is TGTGCCAGCATCCTCGTGGCAGCGGGAGCCTACGAGCAGTACTTC. Its translation is CASILVAAGAYEQYF. V and J are TRBV5-5 and TRBJ2-7; TRBD2 agrees at 8 bases. The CDR3 length is 15 residues. J lost 2 bases, V lost 6 bases, and 10 bases had no gene match. Germline V gene sequence: CDR1 SGHKS, CDR2 YYEKEE (reference sequence).

The rearrangement uses TRBV19 and TRBJ2-7; 8 bases agree with TRBD2. CDR3 length: 16 residues. Germline CDR1 reads LNHDA; CDR2 reads SQIVND (reference sequence). V shed 5 bases and J 1 base; nucleotides not matched to a gene: 10. CDR3 sequence reads: CASSPRAGEVSYEQYF. The CDR3 nucleotides are TGTGCCAGTAGTCCCCGAGCGGGAGAGGTATCCTACGAGCAGTACTTC.

The CDR3 sequence is CSVEVNGTPNSEAFF. In DNA form, the CDR3 reads TGCAGCGTTGAAGTCAACGGGACTCCTAATTCGGAAGCTTTCTTT. The chain is built from TRBV29-1 and TRBJ1-1; weak D call: TRBD1 (5 bases). CDR3 length equals 15 residues. V lost 1 base to trimming and J lost 8 bases, with 20 bases between them. The germline gives CDR1 SQVTM, CDR2 ANQGSEA.

The table lists this clonotype with a few counts. V is TRBV5-1 and J is TRBJ2-1; D remains ambiguous. The V gene lost 0 bases and the J gene lost 8 bases, with 12 bases spanning the gap. The length of the CDR3 is 14 residues. Germline CDR1 is SGHRS and CDR2 is YFSETQ. The DNA of the CDR3 is TGCGCCAGCAGCTTGGCTCCCACGGGCTATGAGCAGTTCTTC. It is translated as CASSLAPTGYEQFF.

The rearrangement joins TRBV13 to TRBJ2-7, with TRBD2 as a possible D gene (5 bases). The germline V and J ends were trimmed by 3 bases and 5 bases, with 8 bases remaining between them. CDR3 length: 12 residues. The germline CDR1 and CDR2 sequences are PRHDT and FYEKMQ (reference sequence). Here the CDR3 reads CASSFIANEQYF. CDR3 in DNA: TGTGCCAGCAGCTTCATAGCGAACGAGCAGTACTTC.